Given below is one TCR beta chain in context. What it binds is not known. A multiplex PCR was run with 60 Vbeta primers and 13 Jbeta primers. Libraries were prepared by immunoSEQ multiplex PCR; TCRdb keeps only in-frame clonotypes and omits some of them. The sample lists some 150,000 clones, approximately 80% seen once, with nearly 5% in the top ten. Losses at the gene ends were 1 base for V and 5 bases for J; bases not matched to a gene: 2. The V gene's germline CDR1 is MNHEY and CDR2 SMNVEV (reference sequence). CDR3 length: 14 residues. This record comes from a study of cytomegalovirus exposure and HLA in healthy donors. Study as a whole: In a previous analysis, 117 million unique TCR beta sequences were found from some 200 million T cells. Whole-study results and caveats: In vitro checks showed that a few CMV-associated chains really do target CMV antigens.

What was sequenced was PBMCs. The chain combines TRBV27 with TRBJ1-2, with 9 bases aligning to TRBD1. This clonotype was sampled from a woman in her fifties or sixties in good health and CMV-seronegative. The CDR3 nucleotides are TGTGCCAGCAGTTTATTCGGACAGGGGTATGGCTACACCTTC. Protein product: CASSLFGQGYGYTF.